This TCR beta chain derives from a study of identical twins. General study results and limits: Models predicted less out-of-frame TCR alpha sharing in monozygotic twins than was found.

cDNA carried unique molecular identifiers, and a universal primer site was added by template switching. MiXCR, run by TCRdb on the 5' RACE reads, gives a single entry per CDR3 protein. Of some 500,000 distinct CDR3 sequences in the sample, 12% to 15% were seen once. This clonotype was seen a few times. As yet, its antigen is unknown. This CDR3 is 15 amino acids long. Per the germline V gene, CDR1 is SQVTM and CDR2 is ANQGSEA. J was trimmed by 4 bases and V by 2 bases; bases with no gene match: 9. In addition, the sample was reused for a study of yellow fever vaccine responses in identical twins. That investigation notes: Vaccine T cell responses of twins reportedly seemed partly convergent and partly personalized.

The gene calls are TRBV29-1 and TRBJ2-7, with TRBD1 identical over 9 bases. This clonotype originated in a woman under 30 in good health. The sequencing sample was made of CD4+ T cells sorted from blood. CDR3 in amino acids: CSVESGQGYGYEQYF. The CDR3 region has the DNA TGCAGCGTTGAATCAGGACAGGGGTACGGGTACGAGCAGTACTTC.